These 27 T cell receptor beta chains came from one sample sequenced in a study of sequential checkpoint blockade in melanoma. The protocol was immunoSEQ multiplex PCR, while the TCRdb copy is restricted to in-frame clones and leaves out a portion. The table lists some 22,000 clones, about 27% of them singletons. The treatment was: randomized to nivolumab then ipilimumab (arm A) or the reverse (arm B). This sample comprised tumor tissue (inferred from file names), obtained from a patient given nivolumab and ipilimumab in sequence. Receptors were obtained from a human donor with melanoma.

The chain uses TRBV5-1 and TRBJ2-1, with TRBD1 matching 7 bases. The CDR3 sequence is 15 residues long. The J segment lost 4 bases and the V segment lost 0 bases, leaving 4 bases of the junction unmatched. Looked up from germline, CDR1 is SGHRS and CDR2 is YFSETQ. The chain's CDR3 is CASSLGGGVYNEQFF. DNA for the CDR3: TGCGCCAGCAGCTTGGGAGGGGGCGTTTACAATGAGCAGTTCTTC.

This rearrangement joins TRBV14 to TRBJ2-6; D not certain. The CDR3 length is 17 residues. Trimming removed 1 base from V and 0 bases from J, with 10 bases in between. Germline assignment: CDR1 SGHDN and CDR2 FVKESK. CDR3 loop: CASSQVKGNSGANVLTF. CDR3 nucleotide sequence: TGTGCCAGCAGCCAAGTAAAGGGTAACTCTGGGGCCAACGTCCTGACTTTC.

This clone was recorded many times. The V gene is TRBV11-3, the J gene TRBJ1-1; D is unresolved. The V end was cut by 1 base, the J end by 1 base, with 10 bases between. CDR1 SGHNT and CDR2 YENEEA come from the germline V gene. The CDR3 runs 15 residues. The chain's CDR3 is CASSLGLGGNTEAFF. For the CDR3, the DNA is TGTGCCAGCAGCTTAGGGCTTGGAGGGAACACTGAAGCTTTCTTT.

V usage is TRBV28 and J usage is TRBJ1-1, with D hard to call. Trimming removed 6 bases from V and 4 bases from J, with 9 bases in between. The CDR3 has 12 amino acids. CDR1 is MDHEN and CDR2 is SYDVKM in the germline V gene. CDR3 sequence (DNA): TGTGCCAGCAGAATATGGACCACTGAAGCTTTCTTT. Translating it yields CASRIWTTEAFF. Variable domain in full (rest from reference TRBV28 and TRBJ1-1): DVKVTQSSRYLVKRTGEKVFLECVQDMDHENMFWYRQDPGLGLRLIYFSYDVKMKEKGDIPEGYSVSREKKERFSLILESASTNQTSMYLCASRIWTTEAFFGQGTRLTVV.

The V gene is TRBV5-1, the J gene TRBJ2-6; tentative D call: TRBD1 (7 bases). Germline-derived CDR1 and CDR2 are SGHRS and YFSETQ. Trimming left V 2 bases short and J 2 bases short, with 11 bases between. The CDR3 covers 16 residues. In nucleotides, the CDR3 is TGCGCCAGCAGCTTATCAGGGGGGACTGGGGCCAACGTCCTGACTTTC. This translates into CASSLSGGTGANVLTF.

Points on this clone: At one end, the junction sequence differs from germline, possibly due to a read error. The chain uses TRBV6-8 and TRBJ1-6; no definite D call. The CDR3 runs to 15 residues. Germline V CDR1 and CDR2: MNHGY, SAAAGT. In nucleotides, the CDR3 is TGTGCCATCAGTTCGGTTGGTTTGAATAATTCACCCCTCCACTTT. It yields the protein CAISSVGLNNSPLHF.

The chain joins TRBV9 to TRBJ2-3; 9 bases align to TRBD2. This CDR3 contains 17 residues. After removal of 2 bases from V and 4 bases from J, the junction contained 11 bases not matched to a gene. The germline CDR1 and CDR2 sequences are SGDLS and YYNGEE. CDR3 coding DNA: TGTGCCAGCAGCGTTCTTATCGGCGGGGGGGCCGCAGATACGCAGTATTTT. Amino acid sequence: CASSVLIGGGAADTQYF.

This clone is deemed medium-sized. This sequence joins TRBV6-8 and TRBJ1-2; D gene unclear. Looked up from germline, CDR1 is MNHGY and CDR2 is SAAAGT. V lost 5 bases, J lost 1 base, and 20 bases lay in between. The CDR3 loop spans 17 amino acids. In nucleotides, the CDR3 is TGTGCCAGCAGTGATTCAAATCTAGTGTGGGGTAACTATGGCTACACCTTC. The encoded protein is CASSDSNLVWGNYGYTF.

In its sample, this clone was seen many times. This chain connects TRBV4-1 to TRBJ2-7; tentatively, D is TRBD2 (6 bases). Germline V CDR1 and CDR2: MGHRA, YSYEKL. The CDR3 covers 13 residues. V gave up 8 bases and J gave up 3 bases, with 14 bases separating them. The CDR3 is CASGASENYEQYF. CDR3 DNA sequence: TGCGCCAGCGGGGCTAGCGAAAACTACGAGCAGTACTTC.

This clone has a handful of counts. The CDR3 DNA follows: TGTGCCACCGAGGGTCCGGGACAGGGCGGAACCGGGGAGCTGTTTTTT. It translates to CATEGPGQGGTGELFF. This chain joins TRBV2 and TRBJ2-2; 9 bases align to TRBD1. This CDR3 contains 16 residues. Trimming cost V 10 bases and J 5 bases; bases outside gene matches: 14. The V gene's germline CDR1 is SNHLY and CDR2 FYNNEI.

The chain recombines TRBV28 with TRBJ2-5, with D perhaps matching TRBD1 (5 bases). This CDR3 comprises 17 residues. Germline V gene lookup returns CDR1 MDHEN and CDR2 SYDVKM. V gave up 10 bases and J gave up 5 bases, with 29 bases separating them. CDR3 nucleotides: TGTGCCACCTTTTCTACTACAAGGGGCGCAAATGGTGAGACCCAGTACTTC. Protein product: CATFSTTRGANGETQYF.

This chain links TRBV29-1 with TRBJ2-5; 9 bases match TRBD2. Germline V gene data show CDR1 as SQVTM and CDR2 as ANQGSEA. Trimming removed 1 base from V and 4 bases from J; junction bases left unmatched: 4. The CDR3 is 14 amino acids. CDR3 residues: CSVEVAGEGETQYF. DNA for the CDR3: TGCAGCGTTGAAGTAGCGGGAGAGGGAGAGACCCAGTACTTC.

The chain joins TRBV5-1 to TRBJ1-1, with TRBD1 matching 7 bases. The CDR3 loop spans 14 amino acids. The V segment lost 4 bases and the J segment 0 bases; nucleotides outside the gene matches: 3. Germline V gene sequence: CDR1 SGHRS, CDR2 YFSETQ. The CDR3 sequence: CASSVDRLNTEAFF. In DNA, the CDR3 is TGCGCCAGCAGCGTGGACAGGTTGAACACTGAAGCTTTCTTT.

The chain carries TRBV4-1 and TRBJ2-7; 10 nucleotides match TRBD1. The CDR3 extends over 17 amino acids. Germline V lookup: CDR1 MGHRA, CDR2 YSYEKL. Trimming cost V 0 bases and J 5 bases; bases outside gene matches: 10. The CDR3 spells CASSQDTEGQGKNEQYF. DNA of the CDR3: TGCGCCAGCAGCCAAGACACAGAGGGACAGGGGAAGAACGAGCAGTACTTC.

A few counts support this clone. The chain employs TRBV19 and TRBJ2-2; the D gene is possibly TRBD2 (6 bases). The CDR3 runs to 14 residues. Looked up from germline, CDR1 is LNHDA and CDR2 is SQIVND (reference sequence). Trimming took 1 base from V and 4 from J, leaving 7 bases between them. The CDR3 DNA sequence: TGTGCCAGTAGTATAGGAGCGGGCACCGGGGAGCTGTTTTTT. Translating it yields CASSIGAGTGELFF.

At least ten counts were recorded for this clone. DNA for the CDR3: TGTGCCAGCAGCTTGGCCGGGCAGGGGACGACTGAAGCTTTCTTT. This sequence encodes CASSLAGQGTTEAFF. The chain joins TRBV11-3 to TRBJ1-1, with a possible D match to TRBD1 (6 bases). The CDR3 is made up of 15 amino acids. Germline V CDR1 and CDR2: SGHNT, YENEEA. The V and J ends lost 3 bases and 5 bases respectively, with 16 bases between them.

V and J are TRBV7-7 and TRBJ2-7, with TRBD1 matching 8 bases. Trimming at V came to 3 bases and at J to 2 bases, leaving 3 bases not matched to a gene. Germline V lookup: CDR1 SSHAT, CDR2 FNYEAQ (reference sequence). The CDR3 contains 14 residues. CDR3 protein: CASSFRTGPYEQYF. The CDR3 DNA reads TGTGCCAGCAGCTTTCGGACAGGGCCCTACGAGCAGTACTTC. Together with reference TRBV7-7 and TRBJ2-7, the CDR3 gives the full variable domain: GAGVSQSPRYKVTKRGQDVTLRCDPISSHATLYWYQQALGQGPEFLTYFNYEAQPDKSGLPSDRFSAERPEGSISTLTIQRTEQRDSAMYRCASSFRTGPYEQYFGPGTRLTVT.

The CDR3 protein is CASSPGTASEKLFF. Here the CDR3 DNA reads TGCGCCAGCAGCCCCGGGACAGCGAGCGAAAAACTGTTTTTT. The chain uses TRBV5-1 and TRBJ1-4; 7 bases map to TRBD1. Trimming cost V 4 bases and J 8 bases; bases outside gene matches: 8. CDR1 SGHRS and CDR2 YFSETQ come from the germline V gene. The CDR3 has 14 amino acids.

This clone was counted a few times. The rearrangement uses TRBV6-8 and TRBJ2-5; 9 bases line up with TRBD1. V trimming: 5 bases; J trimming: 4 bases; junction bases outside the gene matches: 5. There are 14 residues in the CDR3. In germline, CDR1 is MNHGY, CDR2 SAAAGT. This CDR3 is CASSPQGAGETQYF. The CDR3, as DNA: TGTGCCAGCAGTCCACAGGGGGCGGGAGAGACCCAGTACTTC.

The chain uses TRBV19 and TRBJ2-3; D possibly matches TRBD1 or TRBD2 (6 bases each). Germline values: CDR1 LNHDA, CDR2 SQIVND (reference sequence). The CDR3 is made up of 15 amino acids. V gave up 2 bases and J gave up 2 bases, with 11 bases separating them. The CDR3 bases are TGTGCCAGTAGTATACTCACGGGGGCCACAGATACGCAGTATTTT. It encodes CASSILTGATDTQYF. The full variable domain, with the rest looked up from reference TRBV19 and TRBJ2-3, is DGGITQSPKYLFRKEGQNVTLSCEQNLNHDAMYWYRQDPGQGLRLIYYSQIVNDFQKGDIAEGYSVSREKKESFPLTVTSAQKNPTAFYLCASSILTGATDTQYFGPGTRLTVL.

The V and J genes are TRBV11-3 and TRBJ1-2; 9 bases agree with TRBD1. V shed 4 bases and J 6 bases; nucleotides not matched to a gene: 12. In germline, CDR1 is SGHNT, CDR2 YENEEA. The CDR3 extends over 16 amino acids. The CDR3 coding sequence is TGTGCCAGCAGCTCCCCTCACCGGGACAGGGTGAATGGCTACACCTTC. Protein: CASSSPHRDRVNGYTF. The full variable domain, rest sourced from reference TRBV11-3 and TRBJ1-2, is EAGVVQSPRYKIIEKKQPVAFWCNPISGHNTLYWYLQNLGQGPELLIRYENEEAVDDSQLPKDRFSAERLKGVDSTLKIQPAELGDSAVYLCASSSPHRDRVNGYTFGSGTRLTVV.

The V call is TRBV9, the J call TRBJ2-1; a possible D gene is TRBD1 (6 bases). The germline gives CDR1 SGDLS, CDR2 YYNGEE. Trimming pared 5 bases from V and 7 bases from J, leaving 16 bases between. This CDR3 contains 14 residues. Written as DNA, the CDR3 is TGTGCCAGCAGTGAGGGGGAGCTAGGTAATGAGCAGTTCTTC. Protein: CASSEGELGNEQFF.

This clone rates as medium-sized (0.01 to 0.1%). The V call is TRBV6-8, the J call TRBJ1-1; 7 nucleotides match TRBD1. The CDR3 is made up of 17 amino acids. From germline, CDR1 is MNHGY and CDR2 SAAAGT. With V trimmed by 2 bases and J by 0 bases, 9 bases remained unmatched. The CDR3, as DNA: TGTGCCAGCAGTTACGTAGGGGGCCGGATTATGAACACTGAAGCTTTCTTT. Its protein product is CASSYVGGRIMNTEAFF.

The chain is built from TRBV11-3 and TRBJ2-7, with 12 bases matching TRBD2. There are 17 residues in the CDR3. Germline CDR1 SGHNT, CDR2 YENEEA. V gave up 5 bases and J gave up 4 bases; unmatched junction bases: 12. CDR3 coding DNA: TGTGCCAGCAGCAAAAAGCCGGGAACTAGCGGGAGGTACGAGCAGTACTTC. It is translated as CASSKKPGTSGRYEQYF. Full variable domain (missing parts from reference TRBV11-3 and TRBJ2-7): EAGVVQSPRYKIIEKKQPVAFWCNPISGHNTLYWYLQNLGQGPELLIRYENEEAVDDSQLPKDRFSAERLKGVDSTLKIQPAELGDSAVYLCASSKKPGTSGRYEQYFGPGTRLTVT.

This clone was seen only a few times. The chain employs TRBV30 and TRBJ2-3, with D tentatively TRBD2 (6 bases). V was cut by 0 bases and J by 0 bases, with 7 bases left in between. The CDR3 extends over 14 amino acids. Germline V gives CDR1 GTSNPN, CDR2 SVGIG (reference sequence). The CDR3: CAWSVGGSTDTQYF. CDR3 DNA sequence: TGTGCCTGGAGTGTGGGGGGAAGCACAGATACGCAGTATTTT.

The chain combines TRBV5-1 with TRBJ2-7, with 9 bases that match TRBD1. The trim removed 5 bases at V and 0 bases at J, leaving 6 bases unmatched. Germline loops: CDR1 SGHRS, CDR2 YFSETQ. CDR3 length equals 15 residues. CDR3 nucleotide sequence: TGCGCCAGCAGTCCGGGACAGGGAAGCTCCTACGAGCAGTACTTC. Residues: CASSPGQGSSYEQYF.

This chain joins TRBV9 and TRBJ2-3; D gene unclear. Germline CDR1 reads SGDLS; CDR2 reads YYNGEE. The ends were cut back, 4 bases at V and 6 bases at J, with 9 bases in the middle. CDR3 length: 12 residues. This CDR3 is CASSQSRDTQYF. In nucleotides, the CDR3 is TGTGCCAGCAGCCAGTCCCGGGATACGCAGTATTTT.